A single sample gave rise to the 23 T cell receptor beta chains below, sequenced in a study of T cells in Graves' hyperthyroidism and ophthalmopathy. TCR beta CDR3 regions were amplified from RNA transcripts. Using the HTBI primer set, a first-round RT-PCR was run on the TCR CDR3. MiXCR was run by TCRdb on the multiplex PCR reads, yielding one entry per CDR3 protein. Among 33,000 or so distinct CDR3 sequences listed, roughly 52% were seen once. The sequenced material came from blood. These receptors came from a woman between 45 and 65 years old with Graves' hyperthyroidism that later progressed to Graves' ophthalmopathy.

The sample holds many counts of this clonotype. The chain links TRBV15 to TRBJ1-1; D not certain. Trimming took off 2 bases at V and 4 bases at J, with 17 bases between the two ends. The CDR3 runs 16 residues. Germline V lookup: CDR1 LNHNV, CDR2 YYDKDF (reference sequence). CDR3 DNA sequence: TGTGCCACCAGCAGACGAATCGGACGGGCCGCCACTGAAGCTTTCTTT. Amino acids: CATSRRIGRAATEAFF.

This clonotype was seen at least ten times. The genes are TRBV20-1 and TRBJ2-7; 7 bases agree with TRBD2. The V gene's germline CDR1 is DFQATT and CDR2 SNEGSKA (reference sequence). V lost 2 bases and J lost 0; bases outside the gene matches: 4. The CDR3 is 14 amino acids. CDR3 amino acids: CSARLAGGSYEQYF. The CDR3 DNA reads TGCAGTGCTAGATTAGCGGGCGGCTCCTACGAGCAGTACTTC.

At least ten counts were recorded for this clonotype. The chain carries TRBV19 and TRBJ1-1; TRBD1 agrees at 8 bases. The V segment lost 7 bases and the J segment 2 bases; nucleotides outside the gene matches: 6. The germline V gene has CDR1 LNHDA and CDR2 SQIVND (reference sequence). The CDR3 is made up of 14 amino acids. The CDR3 reads CASKTTGGNTEAFF. CDR3 in DNA: TGTGCCAGTAAAACCACAGGGGGTAACACTGAAGCTTTCTTT.

The chain couples TRBV7-3 to TRBJ2-2; the D gene is possibly TRBD2 (5 bases). Germline CDR1 reads SGHTA; CDR2 reads FQGTGA. The germline V and J ends were trimmed by 6 bases and 6 bases, with 17 bases remaining between them. This CDR3 is built from 15 residues. CDR3 residues: CASSLEEGSAGELFF. The CDR3 nucleotides are TGTGCCAGCAGTTTGGAAGAGGGCTCGGCCGGGGAGCTGTTTTTT.

This chain joins TRBV12-3 or TRBV12-4 and TRBJ1-5, with TRBD1 as a possible D gene (5 bases). Trimming removed 10 bases from V and 11 bases from J, with 24 bases in between. CDR3 length: 14 residues. The CDR3 sequence is CATRKGAGQETQHF. CDR3 coding DNA: TGTGCCACCAGGAAAGGGGCAGGGCAAGAGACCCAGCATTTT.

This clonotype was found many times. V and J are TRBV11-3 and TRBJ2-1; a weak D match, TRBD2 (5 bases). The CDR3 spans 14 residues. The V and J ends lost 0 bases and 10 bases respectively, with 13 bases between them. Germline-derived CDR1 and CDR2 are SGHNT and YENEEA. CDR3 residues: CASSLDQGGREQFF. CDR3 in DNA: TGTGCCAGCAGCTTAGATCAAGGCGGGCGGGAGCAGTTCTTC.

This clonotype was recorded at least ten times. The chain uses TRBV6-5 and TRBJ1-4; the D is unclear. This CDR3 comprises 14 residues. V lost 2 bases and J lost 7, with 11 bases in between. The germline gives CDR1 MNHEY, CDR2 SVGAGI. The CDR3 DNA follows: TGTGCCAGCAGTTACGGAGGACCTGGTGAAAAACTGTTTTTT. As protein: CASSYGGPGEKLFF.

The rearrangement links TRBV5-1 to TRBJ2-2; 8 nucleotides line up with TRBD2. The CDR3 is 14 amino acids. In germline, CDR1 is SGHRS, CDR2 YFSETQ. Trimming cost V 4 bases and J 7 bases; bases outside gene matches: 6. CDR3 nucleotides: TGCGCCAGCAGCCCCCGGACTAGCTACGGGGAGCTGTTTTTT. Protein product: CASSPRTSYGELFF.

Of note for this clonotype: Possible read error: a much larger clone is one base away. This rearrangement joins TRBV27 to TRBJ2-1; D is undetermined. This CDR3 is 15 amino acids long. The V gene's germline CDR1 is MNHEY and CDR2 SMNVEV (reference sequence). CDR3 protein: CASSFSLAANNEQLF. Written as DNA, the CDR3 is TGTGCCAGCAGTTTCTCGTTGGCTGCAAACAATGAGCAGCTCTTC.

This clonotype was observed many times. The rearrangement links TRBV15 to TRBJ1-1; no firm D call. This CDR3 has 15 residues. V lost 1 base, J lost 2 bases, and 11 bases lay in between. Germline CDR1 and CDR2: LNHNV and YYDKDF (reference sequence). In DNA form, the CDR3 reads TGTGCCACCAGCAGAGGCGGTGGATCCAACACTGAAGCTTTCTTT. This codes for CATSRGGGSNTEAFF.

This clonotype showed up just a few times. J is TRBJ2-3 and V is TRBV3-1; D tentatively fits TRBD1 or TRBD2 (5 bases each). CDR1 is LGHDT, CDR2 YNNKEL, per germline (reference sequence). Trimming took off 0 bases at V and 9 bases at J, with 10 bases between the two ends. The length of the CDR3 is 13 residues. As DNA, the CDR3 is TGTGCCAGCAGCCAAGAGGGGACCCCGACGCAGTATTTT. It encodes CASSQEGTPTQYF.

This clonotype occurred many times. The chain carries TRBV6-1 and TRBJ1-1, with 9 bases aligning to TRBD1. This CDR3 is built from 14 residues. In germline, CDR1 is MNHNS, CDR2 SASEGT. Trimming took 8 bases from V and 6 from J; bases not matched to a gene: 10. The CDR3 sequence: CASHRDRVVPEAFF. The DNA of the CDR3 is TGTGCCAGCCACCGGGACAGGGTTGTTCCTGAAGCTTTCTTT.

Concerning this clonotype: The germline gene is not matched at one end of the junction; a read error may be the cause. This chain uses TRBV24-1 with TRBJ2-6, with D perhaps TRBD1 (5 bases). This CDR3 spans 16 amino acids. Germline loops: CDR1 KGHDR, CDR2 SFDVKD. The chain's CDR3 is CATGVTGNFGANVLTF. The DNA of the CDR3 is TGTGCAACCGGTGTTACAGGTAACTTTGGGGCCAACGTCTTGACTTTC.

This clonotype was seen ten or more times. The chain links TRBV5-1 to TRBJ2-7, with D perhaps TRBD1 (5 bases). The CDR3 spans 15 residues. CDR1 SGHRS and CDR2 YFSETQ come from the germline V gene. Trimming took 4 bases from V and 4 from J, leaving 18 bases between them. In DNA, the CDR3 is TGCGCCAGCAGCACTGATAGGGTGGGGCGGTACGAGCAGTACTTC. This codes for CASSTDRVGRYEQYF. The variable domain in full, completed from reference TRBV5-1 and TRBJ2-7, reads KAGVTQTPRYLIKTRGQQVTLSCSPISGHRSVSWYQQTPGQGLQFLFEYFSETQRNKGNFPGRFSGRQFSNSRSEMNVSTLELGDSALYLCASSTDRVGRYEQYFGPGTRLTVT.

This rearrangement joins TRBV20-1 to TRBJ1-2; D uncertain. The germline CDR1 and CDR2 sequences are DFQATT and SNEGSKA (reference sequence). V was clipped by 1 base and J by 7 bases, with 7 bases between them. The CDR3 sequence is 11 residues long. This CDR3 is CSARGGSGYTF. CDR3 nucleotide sequence: TGCAGTGCTAGAGGGGGAAGTGGCTACACCTTC.

In its sample, this clonotype is medium-sized. This chain uses TRBV24-1 with TRBJ2-7, with 12 bases identical to TRBD2. The CDR3 sequence is 16 residues long. From germline, CDR1 is KGHDR and CDR2 SFDVKD. J lost 5 bases, V lost 2 bases, and 6 bases had no gene match. The CDR3 nucleotides are TGTGCCACCAGTGATTCGACTAGCGGGAGTTTTGACGAGCAGTACTTC. It is translated as CATSDSTSGSFDEQYF.

This clonotype was counted only a few times. The V gene is TRBV20-1, the J gene TRBJ2-2; the D gene is possibly TRBD1 (6 bases). Trimming stripped 6 bases from V and 9 bases from J, with 14 bases between. CDR1 DFQATT and CDR2 SNEGSKA come from the germline V gene (reference sequence). The length of the CDR3 is 12 residues. The CDR3 loop reads CSAIFRDRELFF. CDR3 bases: TGCAGTGCGATATTCCGGGACAGGGAGCTGTTTTTT.

The chain combines TRBV4-1 with TRBJ2-5; D is possibly TRBD2 (5 bases). The CDR3 is 16 amino acids. V was pared by 1 base and J by 6 bases, with 18 bases between. Germline V gene lookup returns CDR1 MGHRA and CDR2 YSYEKL. CDR3 protein: CASSQAGGFMRKTQYF. For the CDR3, the DNA is TGCGCCAGCAGCCAAGCGGGCGGGTTTATGAGAAAGACCCAGTACTTC.

At least ten counts were recorded for this clonotype. V gene TRBV3-1 combines with J gene TRBJ1-1; tentative D call: TRBD1 (6 bases). Germline lookup yields CDR1 LGHDT and CDR2 YNNKEL (reference sequence). Trimming stripped 5 bases from V and 7 bases from J, with 17 bases between. This CDR3 contains 14 residues. CDR3 sequence (DNA): TGTGCCAGCAGCGCCTTGGGAGGGGGTGTTGAAGCTTTCTTT. Translation gives CASSALGGGVEAFF.

The J gene is TRBJ2-6, the V gene TRBV2; perhaps TRBD1 as D (6 bases). Looked up from germline, CDR1 is SNHLY and CDR2 is FYNNEI. V was cut by 2 bases and J by 4 bases, with 9 bases left in between. The CDR3 totals 15 residues. CDR3 coding DNA: TGTGCCAGCAGTGAATTTGGGACAGGGGCCAACGTCCTGACTTTC. It encodes CASSEFGTGANVLTF.

The chain uses TRBV5-6 and TRBJ1-3; D unresolved. The CDR3 extends over 13 amino acids. CDR1 is SGHDT, CDR2 YYEEEE, per germline. The V end was cut by 1 base, the J end by 7 bases, with 9 bases between. In DNA form, the CDR3 reads TGTGCCAGCAGCTTGTTTCAGGTGAACACCATATATTTT. It specifies CASSLFQVNTIYF. The whole variable domain, remainder taken from reference TRBV5-6 and TRBJ1-3, is DAGVTQSPTHLIKTRGQQVTLRCSPKSGHDTVSWYQQALGQGPQFIFQYYEEEERQRGNFPDRFSGHQFPNYSSELNVNALLLGDSALYLCASSLFQVNTIYFGEGSWLTVV.

The chain employs TRBV24-1 and TRBJ2-7, with 10 bases aligning to TRBD2. After removal of 7 bases from V and 3 bases from J, the junction contained 2 bases not matched to a gene. The germline CDR1 and CDR2 sequences are KGHDR and SFDVKD. The length of the CDR3 is 13 residues. CDR3 sequence (DNA): TGTGCCACCAGACTAGCGGGGAACTACGAGCAGTACTTC. This codes for CATRLAGNYEQYF.

Comments on this clonotype: The junction departs from the called germline gene at one end, perhaps through a read error. The genes are TRBV10-3 and TRBJ2-7; 8 positions agree with TRBD2. This CDR3 region has 14 residues. Germline CDR1 reads ENHRY; CDR2 reads SYGVKD. CDR3 protein: CAFSESSGSYEQYF. In DNA, the CDR3 is TGTGCCTTCAGTGAATCTAGCGGGTCTTACGAGCAGTACTTC.